This T cell receptor (beta chain) came from a study of shared clonotypes between healthy human individuals. General study points: For sorted subsets, rarefaction showed incomplete sequencing despite large depth.

Turning to this clone: Its specificity is not known.

This table comes from immunoSEQ multiplex PCR, and its TCRdb copy is limited to in-frame clones, with some not included. The sample includes 2 million to 3 million clones, 93% of them seen just once. Those who donated, Caucasian adults without exception, all lived in Nashville, Tennessee. The CDR3 has 14 residues. Per the germline V gene, CDR1 is MNHNS and CDR2 is SASEGT. The V and J ends lost 3 bases and 3 bases respectively, with 9 bases between them. The chain has TRBV6-1 and TRBJ1-3; D gene uncertain. Source material: naive CD4+ T cells from PBMCs. Described subset: CD45RA+ positively selected. The TCR was taken from a young man in good health. Some clones in this sample may be carry-over from other donors' samples. CDR3: CASSDLGVGNTIYF. DNA for the CDR3: TGTGCCAGCAGTGACCTGGGCGTTGGAAACACCATATATTTT.